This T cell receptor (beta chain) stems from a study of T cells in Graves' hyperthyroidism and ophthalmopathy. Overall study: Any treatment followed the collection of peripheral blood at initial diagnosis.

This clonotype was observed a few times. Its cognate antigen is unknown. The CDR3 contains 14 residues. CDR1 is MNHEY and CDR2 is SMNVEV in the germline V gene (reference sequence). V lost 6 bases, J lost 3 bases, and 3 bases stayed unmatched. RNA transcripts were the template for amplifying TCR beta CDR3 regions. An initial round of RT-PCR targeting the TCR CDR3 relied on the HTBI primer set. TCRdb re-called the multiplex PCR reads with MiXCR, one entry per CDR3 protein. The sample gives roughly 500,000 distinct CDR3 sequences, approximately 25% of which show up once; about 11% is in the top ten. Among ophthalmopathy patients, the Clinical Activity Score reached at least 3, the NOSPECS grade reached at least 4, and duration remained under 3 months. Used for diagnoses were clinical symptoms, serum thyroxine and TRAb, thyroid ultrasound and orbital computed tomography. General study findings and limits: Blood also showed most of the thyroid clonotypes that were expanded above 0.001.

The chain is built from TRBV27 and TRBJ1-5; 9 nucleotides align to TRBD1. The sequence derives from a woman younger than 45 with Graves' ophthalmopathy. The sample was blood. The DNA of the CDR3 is TGTGCCAGCAGAAACAGGGGGCTCAATCAGCCCCAGCATTTT. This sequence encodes CASRNRGLNQPQHF.